The next 29 T cell receptor beta chains were all read from a single sample in a study of shared clonotypes between healthy human individuals. Clones were read by immunoSEQ multiplex PCR, and TCRdb kept only the in-frame ones, dropping some. The sample has just over 2,000,000 clones, roughly 94% seen once; the top ten hold 1% to 1.3%. The naive CD8 subset, CD45RO-negative cells positively selected for CCR7, excluded terminally differentiated effector memory CD45RA+ cells. What was sequenced was naive CD8+ T cells sorted from blood. The receptor source for this set is a man between 18 and 35 years old in good health.

The chain is built from TRBV28 and TRBJ2-1; 8 nucleotides align to TRBD2. CDR3 length: 14 residues. Trimming at V came to 5 bases and at J to 7 bases, leaving 7 bases not matched to a gene. The germline CDR1 and CDR2 sequences are MDHEN and SYDVKM. CDR3: CASSPAGGINEQFF. CDR3 DNA: TGTGCCAGCAGTCCCGCGGGGGGCATAAATGAGCAGTTCTTC. Full variable domain (missing parts from reference TRBV28 and TRBJ2-1): DVKVTQSSRYLVKRTGEKVFLECVQDMDHENMFWYRQDPGLGLRLIYFSYDVKMKEKGDIPEGYSVSREKKERFSLILESASTNQTSMYLCASSPAGGINEQFFGPGTRLTVL.

The genes are TRBV9 and TRBJ2-5, with 7 bases matching TRBD1. Germline lookup yields CDR1 SGDLS and CDR2 YYNGEE. The CDR3 consists of 15 residues. J gave up 3 bases and V 3 bases, and 8 bases lay outside the gene matches. The CDR3 loop reads CASSASDRAEETQYF. The CDR3 DNA reads TGTGCCAGCAGCGCCTCAGACAGGGCGGAAGAGACCCAGTACTTC. The full variable domain, completed using reference TRBV9 and TRBJ2-5, is DSGVTQTPKHLITATGQRVTLRCSPRSGDLSVYWYQQSLDQGLQFLIQYYNGEERAKGNILERFSAQQFPDLHSELNLSSLELGDSALYFCASSASDRAEETQYFGPGTRLLVL.

The gene calls are TRBV5-6 and TRBJ2-1; D possibly corresponds to TRBD2 (6 bases). Germline CDR1 is SGHDT and CDR2 is YYEEEE. The V end lost 0 bases, the J end lost 3 bases, and 10 bases lay between the germline ends. This CDR3 region has 15 residues. The CDR3 bases are TGTGCCAGCAGCTTGGTCGTGGGACTCTACAATGAGCAGTTCTTC. Its translation is CASSLVVGLYNEQFF.

The chain links TRBV2 to TRBJ2-1, with TRBD1 as a possible D gene (6 bases). With 10 bases removed from V and 12 bases from J, the gap between germline ends came to 25 bases. The CDR3 is 14 amino acids. CDR1 and CDR2 from the germline V gene are SNHLY and FYNNEI. Written as DNA, the CDR3 is TGTGCCACCTGGGGCAGTGACAGGCCTCGGGGGCAGTTCTTC. The encoded protein is CATWGSDRPRGQFF.

The chain is built from TRBV13 and TRBJ2-7; 12 nucleotides align to TRBD1. Germline loops: CDR1 PRHDT, CDR2 FYEKMQ (reference sequence). Trimming at V came to 4 bases and at J to 3 bases, leaving 4 bases not matched to a gene. There are 15 residues in the CDR3. DNA for the CDR3: TGTGCCAGCAGCTCCGGGACAGGGGGCGTCTACGAGCAGTACTTC. Protein: CASSSGTGGVYEQYF.

Points on this clone: Different DNA sequences within this sample yield the same CDR3. The chain employs TRBV7-6 and TRBJ1-3; D ambiguous. The CDR3 has 15 amino acids. Trimming stripped 1 base from V and 0 bases from J, with 7 bases between. Germline CDR1 is SGHVS and CDR2 is FNYEAQ. The CDR3 is CASSLGQSSGNTIYF. The CDR3 region has the DNA TGTGCCAGCAGCTTAGGCCAGTCCTCTGGAAACACCATATATTTT.

This clone has only one observation. The V gene is TRBV10-3, the J gene TRBJ2-5, with D possibly being TRBD2 (5 bases). V was cut by 3 bases and J by 3 bases, with 8 bases left in between. Germline-derived CDR1 and CDR2 are ENHRY and SYGVKD. The CDR3 covers 13 residues. The CDR3: CAISDPGKETQYF. CDR3 DNA: TGTGCCATCAGTGATCCCGGGAAAGAGACCCAGTACTTC.

The chain couples TRBV27 to TRBJ2-1, with 9 bases fitting TRBD2. The CDR3 runs 15 residues. Germline lookup yields CDR1 MNHEY and CDR2 SMNVEV (reference sequence). Trimming took 4 bases from V and 5 from J; bases not matched to a gene: 6. This CDR3 is CASSWISGGHNEQFF. CDR3 DNA sequence: TGTGCCAGCAGTTGGATTAGCGGGGGCCACAATGAGCAGTTCTTC.

The genes are TRBV6-5 and TRBJ1-4; D might be TRBD1 (6 bases). This CDR3 contains 15 residues. Germline V lookup: CDR1 MNHEY, CDR2 SVGAGI. Trimming removed 2 bases at V and 4 bases at J, with 11 bases between. The CDR3 DNA reads TGTGCCAGCAGTTACGGCGGCAGGGGTAATGAAAAACTGTTTTTT. Protein product: CASSYGGRGNEKLFF.

As for this clone: This CDR3 is also generated by other DNA sequences in the sample. This chain joins TRBV7-9 and TRBJ2-5; 10 nucleotides align to TRBD2. The CDR3 loop spans 15 amino acids. Germline V gene lookup returns CDR1 SEHNR and CDR2 FQNEAQ (reference sequence). Losses at the gene ends were 2 bases for V and 2 bases for J; bases not matched to a gene: 2. CDR3 protein: CASSLRTSGQETQYF. The CDR3 nucleotides read TGTGCCAGCAGCTTACGGACTAGCGGTCAAGAGACCCAGTACTTC.

The chain has TRBV25-1 and TRBJ1-2; 8 bases map to TRBD1. Trimming removed 5 bases from V and 8 bases from J; junction bases left unmatched: 10. CDR1 is MGHDK, CDR2 SYGVNS, per germline. This CDR3 is built from 14 residues. The CDR3 DNA sequence: TGTGCCAGCAGTAAGGCAGGGGGCGCTGGGGGCTACACCTTC. Residues: CASSKAGGAGGYTF.

The rearrangement links TRBV7-9 to TRBJ2-2; 7 bases line up with TRBD2. CDR1 and CDR2 from the germline V gene are SEHNR and FQNEAQ (reference sequence). There are 15 residues in the CDR3. V was clipped by 5 bases and J by 4 bases; unmatched bases: 7. The CDR3 reads CASSLGGGSTGELFF. DNA of the CDR3: TGTGCCAGCAGCCTAGGTGGCGGGAGCACCGGGGAGCTGTTTTTT.

This clone was detected once. The CDR3 bases are TGTGCCAGCAGTTTGGGCCCGGGACAGGGTGTCCTCGAGCAGTACTTC. It yields the protein CASSLGPGQGVLEQYF. The gene calls are TRBV27 and TRBJ2-7; 9 nucleotides align to TRBD1. The V segment lost 3 bases and the J segment 6 bases; nucleotides outside the gene matches: 12. CDR1 is MNHEY and CDR2 is SMNVEV in the germline V gene (reference sequence). CDR3 length: 16 amino acids.

V usage is TRBV5-4 and J usage is TRBJ1-2, with TRBD1 as a possible D gene (6 bases). Trimming stripped 6 bases from V and 5 bases from J, with 17 bases between. There are 14 residues in the CDR3. In germline, CDR1 is SGHNT, CDR2 YYREEE (reference sequence). The DNA for the CDR3 is TGTGCCAGCACTCGAGGGGGGGCGTGGTATGGCTACACCTTC. As protein: CASTRGGAWYGYTF.

The rearrangement uses TRBV29-1 and TRBJ2-1, with TRBD1 identical over 10 bases. This CDR3 region has 13 residues. Germline V gene data show CDR1 as SQVTM and CDR2 as ANQGSEA. Unmatched junction bases numbered 7, after V lost 6 bases and J lost 8 bases. The CDR3 DNA reads as TGCAGCGTGGTAGCCGGGACAGGGGATGAGCAGTTCTTC. It yields the protein CSVVAGTGDEQFF.

A single count supports this clone. This chain uses TRBV2 with TRBJ1-5; 9 bases agree with TRBD1. The CDR3 has 18 amino acids. Germline CDR1 and CDR2: SNHLY and FYNNEI. The V gene end was trimmed by 3 bases and the J gene end by 5 bases; junction bases not matched to a gene: 14. The CDR3 protein is CASSDRGLGQGFYQPQHF. DNA of the CDR3: TGTGCCAGCAGTGACCGCGGACTGGGACAGGGCTTCTATCAGCCCCAGCATTTT.

The V call is TRBV27, the J call TRBJ2-2, with a weak D call TRBD1 (6 bases). The germline gives CDR1 MNHEY, CDR2 SMNVEV (reference sequence). The CDR3 spans 13 residues. V was cut by 6 bases and J by 7 bases, with 12 bases left in between. CDR3 in DNA: TGTGCCAGCAGCAACAGGGTAGGCGGGGAGCTGTTTTTT. It translates to CASSNRVGGELFF.

Points on this clone: At the DNA level, this CDR3 is encoded by other sequences in the same sample as well. The chain is built from TRBV10-3 and TRBJ2-5, with D possibly being TRBD2 (6 bases). V was cut by 1 base and J by 0 bases, with 12 bases left in between. Per the germline V gene, CDR1 is ENHRY and CDR2 is SYGVKD. There are 16 residues in the CDR3. CDR3 sequence (DNA): TGTGCCATCAGTGAGTTTAGTAGCGGAGACCAAGAGACCCAGTACTTC. It yields the protein CAISEFSSGDQETQYF.

CDR3 sequence: CASGFAYGYTF. CDR3 nucleotides: TGTGCTAGTGGTTTTGCCTATGGCTACACCTTC. The chain couples TRBV12-5 to TRBJ1-2; D uncertain. Germline values: CDR1 LGHNT, CDR2 FRNRAP. The CDR3 is made up of 11 amino acids. V lost 3 bases, J lost 4 bases, and 3 bases lay in between.

V and J are TRBV7-8 and TRBJ1-2; D ambiguous. Looked up from germline, CDR1 is SGHVS and CDR2 is FQNEAQ. The CDR3 contains 14 residues. V was cut by 1 base and J by 6 bases, with 12 bases left in between. DNA of the CDR3: TGTGCCAGCAGCTTAGATCCTCGCGGAAATGGCTACACCTTC. It translates to CASSLDPRGNGYTF.

The chain couples TRBV5-4 to TRBJ2-2, with 11 bases aligning to TRBD1. Germline loops: CDR1 SGHNT, CDR2 YYREEE (reference sequence). V gave up 4 bases and J gave up 4 bases; unmatched junction bases: 3. This CDR3 spans 15 amino acids. The CDR3 DNA sequence: TGTGCCAGCAGCACAGGGACAGGGGGCACCGGGGAGCTGTTTTTT. This sequence encodes CASSTGTGGTGELFF.

The genes are TRBV5-1 and TRBJ2-5, with D perhaps TRBD2 (6 bases). Trimming shortened V by 4 bases and J by 3 bases, and 13 bases separated the two germline ends. This CDR3 has 14 amino acids. Germline lookup yields CDR1 SGHRS and CDR2 YFSETQ. In DNA, the CDR3 is TGCGCCAGCAGCCTTGGACTAAACGAAGAGACCCAGTACTTC. Amino acid sequence: CASSLGLNEETQYF.

Comment on this clone: Other nucleotide sequences from this sample produce the same CDR3. J is TRBJ2-1 and V is TRBV11-2; D is possibly TRBD1 (6 bases). Germline V gene data show CDR1 as SGHAT and CDR2 as FQNNGV. The CDR3 totals 15 residues. V was cut by 5 bases and J by 3 bases, with 14 bases left in between. CDR3 in amino acids: CASSPPGRGYNEQFF. The CDR3 coding sequence is TGTGCCAGCAGCCCCCCCGGCAGGGGCTACAATGAGCAGTTCTTC.

This clone was counted once. This chain connects TRBV7-6 to TRBJ1-1; D is unclear. Per germline, CDR1 SGHVS and CDR2 FNYEAQ. This CDR3 region has 14 residues. The germline V and J ends were trimmed by 5 bases and 1 base, with 11 bases remaining between them. The CDR3 DNA reads TGTGCCAGCAGCCCCGTAGAGGGGAACACTGAAGCTTTCTTT. Protein: CASSPVEGNTEAFF.

This clone turned up a few times. Within the sample, other DNA sequences also encode this same CDR3. V gene TRBV7-9 combines with J gene TRBJ2-1; D is undetermined. The CDR3 consists of 12 residues. Germline V gene data show CDR1 as SEHNR and CDR2 as FQNEAQ (reference sequence). V shed 1 base and J shed 7 bases, with 5 bases lying between them. The CDR3 sequence is CASSLEGNEQFF. For the CDR3, the DNA is TGTGCCAGCAGCTTAGAAGGAAATGAGCAGTTCTTC.

This clone was detected once. The rearrangement uses TRBV7-6 and TRBJ2-1; no definite D call. This CDR3 has 15 amino acids. Trimming stripped 2 bases from V and 0 bases from J, with 8 bases between. Germline V CDR1 and CDR2: SGHVS, FNYEAQ. CDR3 loop: CASSLLLSSYNEQFF. In DNA form, the CDR3 reads TGTGCCAGCAGCTTACTTTTAAGCTCCTACAATGAGCAGTTCTTC.

This clone was counted only a few times. The chain couples TRBV6-1 to TRBJ2-7, with TRBD2 identical over 7 bases. The CDR3 is made up of 15 amino acids. Germline CDR1 and CDR2: MNHNS and SASEGT. V lost 2 bases, J lost 2 bases, and 6 bases stayed unmatched. The CDR3 reads CASSELTAGPYEQYF. The DNA for the CDR3 is TGTGCCAGCAGTGAATTGACAGCGGGGCCCTACGAGCAGTACTTC.

The chain employs TRBV6-1 and TRBJ1-2; TRBD1 agrees at 7 bases. CDR3 length: 14 amino acids. Unmatched junction bases numbered 13, after V lost 11 bases and J lost 4 bases. Germline V gene sequence: CDR1 MNHNS, CDR2 SASEGT. The CDR3 is CALRVSGQIYGYTF. CDR3 DNA: TGTGCCCTAAGAGTATCGGGACAGATCTATGGCTACACCTTC.

As regards this clone: Other DNA sequences in this sample translate to the same CDR3. This chain connects TRBV7-9 to TRBJ2-7, with D perhaps given as TRBD1 or TRBD2 (6 bases each). V shed 1 base and J shed 6 bases, with 10 bases lying between them. CDR1 SEHNR and CDR2 FQNEAQ come from the germline V gene (reference sequence). CDR3 size: 13 residues. For the CDR3, the DNA is TGTGCCAGCAGCTTAGTGGGGGGCCCCGAGCAGTACTTC. It encodes CASSLVGGPEQYF.